This T cell receptor beta chain was profiled in a study of blood T cell repertoires in COVID-19. Only in-frame clones appear in the TCRdb table, and some are missing; sequencing was by immunoSEQ multiplex PCR. The table includes 300,000 to 450,000 clones, around 87% detected once. The count of this clone is one. Germline-derived CDR1 and CDR2 are SGDLS and YYNGEE. V lost 6 bases to trimming and J lost 3 bases, with 15 bases between them. The CDR3 totals 14 residues. The rearrangement links TRBV9 to TRBJ2-5, with a tentative D call TRBD1 (6 bases). The sequencing sample was made of PBMCs or T cells enriched from blood (not recorded which). The receptor was derived from a man under 40 who had recovered from COVID-19. CDR3 DNA sequence: TGTGCCAGCACCCAGGGGCAGGGCAAAGAGACCCAGTACTTC. Translating gives CASTQGQGKETQYF.